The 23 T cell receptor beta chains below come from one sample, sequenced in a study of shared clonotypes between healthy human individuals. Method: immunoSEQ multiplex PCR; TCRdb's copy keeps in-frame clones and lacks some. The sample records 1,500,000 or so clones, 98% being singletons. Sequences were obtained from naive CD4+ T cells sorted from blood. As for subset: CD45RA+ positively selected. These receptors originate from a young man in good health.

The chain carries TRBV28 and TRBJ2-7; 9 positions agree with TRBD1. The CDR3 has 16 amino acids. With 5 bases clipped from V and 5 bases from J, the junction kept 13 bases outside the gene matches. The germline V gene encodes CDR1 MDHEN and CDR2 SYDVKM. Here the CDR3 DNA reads TGTGCCAGCAGTCACCTCACCGGGACAGGGTCTCACGAGCAGTACTTC. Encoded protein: CASSHLTGTGSHEQYF.

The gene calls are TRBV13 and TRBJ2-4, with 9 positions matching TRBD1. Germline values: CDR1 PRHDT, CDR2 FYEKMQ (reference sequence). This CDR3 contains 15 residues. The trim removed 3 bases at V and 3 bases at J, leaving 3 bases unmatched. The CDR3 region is CASSLGTGNKNIQYF. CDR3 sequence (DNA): TGTGCCAGCAGCTTGGGGACAGGGAACAAAAACATTCAGTACTTC.

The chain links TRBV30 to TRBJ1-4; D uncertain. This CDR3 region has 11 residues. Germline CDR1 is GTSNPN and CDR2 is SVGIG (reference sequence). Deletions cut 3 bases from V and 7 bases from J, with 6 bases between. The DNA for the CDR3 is TGTGCCTGGAGCGGCGGTGAAAAACTGTTTTTT. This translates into CAWSGGEKLFF.

CDR3 protein: CASSPGWGQENNNEQFF. DNA for the CDR3: TGTGCCAGCAGCCCCGGCTGGGGCCAGGAGAACAACAATGAGCAGTTCTTC. The chain has TRBV7-9 and TRBJ2-1; D is perhaps TRBD1 (5 bases). The V end lost 5 bases, the J end lost 5 bases, and 22 bases lay between the germline ends. The germline gives CDR1 SEHNR, CDR2 FQNEAQ (reference sequence). This CDR3 is built from 17 residues.

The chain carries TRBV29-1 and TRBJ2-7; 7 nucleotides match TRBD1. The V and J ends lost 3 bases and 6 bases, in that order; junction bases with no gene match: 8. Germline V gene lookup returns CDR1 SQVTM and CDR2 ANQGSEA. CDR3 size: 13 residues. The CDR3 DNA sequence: TGCAGCGTTGACAACAGGGGAACAGGCGAGCAGTACTTC. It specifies CSVDNRGTGEQYF.

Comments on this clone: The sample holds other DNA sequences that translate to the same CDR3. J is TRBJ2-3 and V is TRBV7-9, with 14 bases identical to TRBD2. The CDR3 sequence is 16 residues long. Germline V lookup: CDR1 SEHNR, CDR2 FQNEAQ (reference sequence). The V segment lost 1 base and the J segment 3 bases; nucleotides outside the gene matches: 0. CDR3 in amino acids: CASSLGTSGRTDTQYF. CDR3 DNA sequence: TGTGCCAGCAGCTTAGGGACTAGCGGGAGGACAGATACGCAGTATTTT.

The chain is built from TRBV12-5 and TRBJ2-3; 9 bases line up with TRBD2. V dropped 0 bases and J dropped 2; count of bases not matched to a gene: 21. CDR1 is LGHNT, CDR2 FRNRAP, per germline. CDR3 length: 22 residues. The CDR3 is CASGLVRVASGIFPHLTDTQYF. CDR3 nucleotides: TGTGCTAGTGGTTTGGTACGAGTGGCTAGCGGGATCTTCCCCCACCTCACAGATACGCAGTATTTT.

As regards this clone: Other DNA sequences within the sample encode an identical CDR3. In DNA form, the CDR3 reads TGTGCCAGCAGTGAAGGACAGGGGGCAGATACGCAGTATTTT. It codes for CASSEGQGADTQYF. The V and J genes are TRBV6-4 and TRBJ2-3, with 10 bases lining up with TRBD1. The ends lost 3 bases at V and 4 bases at J; junction bases unmatched: 1. Germline CDR1 MRHNA, CDR2 SNTAGT. This CDR3 is built from 14 residues.

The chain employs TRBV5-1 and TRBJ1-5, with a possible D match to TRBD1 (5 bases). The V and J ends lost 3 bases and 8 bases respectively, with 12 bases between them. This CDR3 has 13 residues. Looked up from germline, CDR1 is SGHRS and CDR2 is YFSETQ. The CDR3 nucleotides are TGCGCCAGCAGCTCAAGGGGAGGTGAGCCCCAGCATTTT. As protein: CASSSRGGEPQHF.

The CDR3 coding sequence is TGTGCCAGCAGTTACAGGGGCGAAAAACTGTTTTTT. As protein: CASSYRGEKLFF. The V and J genes are TRBV28 and TRBJ1-4, with 7 bases aligning to TRBD1. V shed 4 bases and J 8 bases; nucleotides not matched to a gene: 1. The CDR3 is 12 amino acids. The germline gives CDR1 MDHEN, CDR2 SYDVKM.

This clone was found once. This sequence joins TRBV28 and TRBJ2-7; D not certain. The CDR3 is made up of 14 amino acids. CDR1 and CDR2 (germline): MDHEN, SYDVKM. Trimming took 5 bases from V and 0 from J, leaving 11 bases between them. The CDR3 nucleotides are TGTGCCAGCAGTACACCCTCGAGCTCCTACGAGCAGTACTTC. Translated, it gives CASSTPSSSYEQYF.

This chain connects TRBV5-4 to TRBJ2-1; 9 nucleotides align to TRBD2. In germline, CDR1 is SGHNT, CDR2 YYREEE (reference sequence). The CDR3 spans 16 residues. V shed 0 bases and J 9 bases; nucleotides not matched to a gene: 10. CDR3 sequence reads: CASSLEPSGIGGEQFF. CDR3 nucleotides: TGTGCCAGCAGCTTGGAACCTAGCGGGATAGGAGGTGAGCAGTTCTTC. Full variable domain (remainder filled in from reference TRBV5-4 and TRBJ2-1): ETGVTQSPTHLIKTRGQQVTLRCSSQSGHNTVSWYQQALGQGPQFIFQYYREEENGRGNFPPRFSGLQFPNYSSELNVNALELDDSALYLCASSLEPSGIGGEQFFGPGTRLTVL.

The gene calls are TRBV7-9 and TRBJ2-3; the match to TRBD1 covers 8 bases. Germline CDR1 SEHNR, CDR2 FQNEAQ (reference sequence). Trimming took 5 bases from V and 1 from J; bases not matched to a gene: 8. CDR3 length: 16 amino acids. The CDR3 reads CASSRSTGVGTDTQYF. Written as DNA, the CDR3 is TGTGCCAGCAGCCGTTCGACAGGGGTTGGCACAGATACGCAGTATTTT.

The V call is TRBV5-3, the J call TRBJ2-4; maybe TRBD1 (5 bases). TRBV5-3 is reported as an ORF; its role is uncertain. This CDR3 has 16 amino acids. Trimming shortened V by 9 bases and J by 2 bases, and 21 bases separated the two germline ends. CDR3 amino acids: CAITHGRRVTKNIQYF. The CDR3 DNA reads TGTGCCATAACCCACGGCCGCAGGGTGACCAAAAACATTCAGTACTTC.

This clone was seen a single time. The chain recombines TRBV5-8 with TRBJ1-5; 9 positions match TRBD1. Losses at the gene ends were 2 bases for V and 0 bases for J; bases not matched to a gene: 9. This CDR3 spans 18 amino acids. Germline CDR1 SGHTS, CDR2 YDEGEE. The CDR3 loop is CASSFRTGVKNSNQPQHF. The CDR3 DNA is TGTGCCAGCAGCTTTAGGACAGGGGTCAAGAATAGCAATCAGCCCCAGCATTTT.

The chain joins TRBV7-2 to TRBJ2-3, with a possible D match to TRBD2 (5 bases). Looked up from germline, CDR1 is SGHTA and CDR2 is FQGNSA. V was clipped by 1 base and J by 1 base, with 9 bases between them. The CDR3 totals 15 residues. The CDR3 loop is CASSLEAAGTDTQYF. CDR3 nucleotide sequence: TGTGCCAGCAGCTTAGAAGCGGCCGGCACAGATACGCAGTATTTT.

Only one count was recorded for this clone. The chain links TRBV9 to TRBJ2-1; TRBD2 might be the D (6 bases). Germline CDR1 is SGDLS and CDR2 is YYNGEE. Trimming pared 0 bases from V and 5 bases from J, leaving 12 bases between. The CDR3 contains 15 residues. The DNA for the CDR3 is TGTGCCAGCAGCGTAGCCGGGACTCGAAACAATGAGCAGTTCTTC. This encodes CASSVAGTRNNEQFF.

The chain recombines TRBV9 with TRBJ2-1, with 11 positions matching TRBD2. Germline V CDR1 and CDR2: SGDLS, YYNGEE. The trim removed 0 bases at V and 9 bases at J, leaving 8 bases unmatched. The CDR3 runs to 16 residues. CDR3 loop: CASSVVTSGSLGEQFF. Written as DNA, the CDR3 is TGTGCCAGCAGCGTAGTAACTAGCGGGAGTCTCGGTGAGCAGTTCTTC. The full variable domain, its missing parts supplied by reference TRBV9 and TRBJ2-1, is DSGVTQTPKHLITATGQRVTLRCSPRSGDLSVYWYQQSLDQGLQFLIQYYNGEERAKGNILERFSAQQFPDLHSELNLSSLELGDSALYFCASSVVTSGSLGEQFFGPGTRLTVL.

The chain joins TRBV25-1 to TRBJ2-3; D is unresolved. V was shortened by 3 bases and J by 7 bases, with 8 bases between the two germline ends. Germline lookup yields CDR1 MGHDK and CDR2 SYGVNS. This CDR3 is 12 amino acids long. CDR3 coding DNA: TGTGCCAGCAGTGACGGACCCTATACGCAGTATTTT. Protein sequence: CASSDGPYTQYF.

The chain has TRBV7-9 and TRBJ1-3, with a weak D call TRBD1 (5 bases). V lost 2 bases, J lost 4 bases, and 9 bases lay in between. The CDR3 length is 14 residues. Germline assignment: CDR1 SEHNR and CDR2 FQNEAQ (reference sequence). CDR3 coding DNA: TGTGCCAGCAGCTTAAAGGGGCTCGGAAACACCATATATTTT. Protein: CASSLKGLGNTIYF.

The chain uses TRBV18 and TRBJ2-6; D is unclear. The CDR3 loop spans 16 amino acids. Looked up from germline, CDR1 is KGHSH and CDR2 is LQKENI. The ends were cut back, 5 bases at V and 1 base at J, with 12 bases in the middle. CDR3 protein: CASSSQQKSGANVLTF. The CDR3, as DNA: TGTGCCAGCTCAAGCCAACAAAAATCTGGGGCCAACGTCCTGACTTTC. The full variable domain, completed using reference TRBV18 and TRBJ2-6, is NAGVMQNPRHLVRRRGQEARLRCSPMKGHSHVYWYRQLPEEGLKFMVYLQKENIIDESGMPKERFSAEFPKEGPSILRIQQVVRGDSAAYFCASSSQQKSGANVLTFGAGSRLTVL.

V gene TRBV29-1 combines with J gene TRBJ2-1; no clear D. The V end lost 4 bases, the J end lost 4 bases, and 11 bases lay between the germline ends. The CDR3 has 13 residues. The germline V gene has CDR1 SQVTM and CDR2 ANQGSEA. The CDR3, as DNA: TGCAGCGTTGCACCCAAGCTATACAATGAGCAGTTCTTC. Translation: CSVAPKLYNEQFF.

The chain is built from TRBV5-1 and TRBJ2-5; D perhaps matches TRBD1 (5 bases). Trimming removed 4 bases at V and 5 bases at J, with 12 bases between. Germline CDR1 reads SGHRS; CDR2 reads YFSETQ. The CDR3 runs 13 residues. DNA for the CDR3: TGCGCCAGCAGCACCACAGGACGGGAGACCCAGTACTTC. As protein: CASSTTGRETQYF.